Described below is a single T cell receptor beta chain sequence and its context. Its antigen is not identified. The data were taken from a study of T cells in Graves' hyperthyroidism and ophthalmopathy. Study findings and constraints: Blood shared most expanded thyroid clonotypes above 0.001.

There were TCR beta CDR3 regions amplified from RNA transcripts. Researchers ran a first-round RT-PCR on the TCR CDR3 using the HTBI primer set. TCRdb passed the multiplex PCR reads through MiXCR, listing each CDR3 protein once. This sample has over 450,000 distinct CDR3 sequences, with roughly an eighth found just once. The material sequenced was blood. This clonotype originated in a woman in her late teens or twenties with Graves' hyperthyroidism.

DNA for the CDR3: TGTGCCAGCAGTTTTTCCTACCCCCCCTACGAGCAGTACTTC. Its protein product is CASSFSYPPYEQYF. V is TRBV27 and J is TRBJ2-7; D gene ambiguous. Between the trimmed V and J ends, which lost 3 bases and 2 bases, there was a span of 11 bases. The CDR3 has 14 residues. Germline CDR1 is MNHEY and CDR2 is SMNVEV (reference sequence).